The rows below give T cell receptor beta chains drawn from one sample of a study of blood T cell repertoires in COVID-19. Profiled with immunoSEQ multiplex PCR; TCRdb holds only in-frame clones, not every one. The sample lists about 190,000 clones, 70% to 85% occurring once. The sequencing sample was made of peripheral blood. These receptors originate from a man older than 75 with COVID-19, enrolled during active disease. The conserved cysteine and the conserved F or W are not part of the CDR3 here. Each record gives: V gene, J gene, CDR3 length, CDR3 protein.

TRBV6-5	TRBJ2-3	13	ASSYSGGRGDTQY
TRBV5-4	TRBJ1-2	15	ASSHPSFRGGDYGYT
TRBV19	TRBJ1-2	12	ASTEAGIGYGYT
TRBV4-3	TRBJ2-7	14	ASSHRWTGVAYEQY
TRBV2	TRBJ1-6	12	ASRQGAVNSPLH
TRBV7-6	TRBJ1-2	14	ASSSYRGTGNYGYT
TRBV3-1/TRBV3-2	TRBJ1-2	12	ASRPTGENYGYT
TRBV6-5	TRBJ2-5	14	ASSYTGQGAGETQY
TRBV12-3/TRBV12-4	TRBJ1-2	11	ASSLGQGYGYT
TRBV28	TRBJ1-4	9	ASREAEKLF
TRBV6-2/TRBV6-3	TRBJ2-5	14	ASSPTGGQGWETQY
TRBV18	TRBJ2-3	13	ASSVLQGSTDTQY
TRBV15	TRBJ1-2	12	ATSRGTGVWGYT
TRBV5-6	TRBJ2-5	14	ASSLVTGGRQETQY
TRBV2	TRBJ2-5	12	ASSGDRSWETQY
TRBV6-2/TRBV6-3	TRBJ1-6	10	ASSYRMRSLH
TRBV2	TRBJ1-1	13	ASSEGGQYVTEAF
TRBV6-5	TRBJ1-5	13	ASIELGGSNQPQH
TRBV28	TRBJ1-5	10	ASTSGHQPQH
TRBV18	TRBJ1-6	11	ASSPSGNSPLH
TRBV5-4	TRBJ2-7	12	ASRDPGQVYEQY
TRBV10-1	TRBJ2-7	17	ASTAPPPPGSGTSGGKY
TRBV6-4	TRBJ2-2	13	ASSDSWPNTGELF
TRBV5-1	TRBJ1-2	18	ASSLDRTGGTGILEDGYT
TRBV19	TRBJ2-2	14	ASSIGRGFNTGELF
TRBV12-3/TRBV12-4	TRBJ1-5	11	ASSSEPSGAQH
TRBV9	TRBJ1-6	13	ASSGGTGNNSPLH
TRBV6-5	TRBJ1-4	12	ASVLDRGNEKLF
TRBV9	TRBJ2-6	16	ASSARRQTWSGANVLT
TRBV27	TRBJ2-1	13	ASSFESTGMDEQF
TRBV27	TRBJ1-1	11	ASSPRTAYEAF
TRBV6-4	TRBJ2-3	12	ASASQQGTDTQY
TRBV6-2/TRBV6-3	TRBJ1-1	12	ASSYAGVNTEAF
TRBV6-1	TRBJ1-5	14	ASSESGTHSNQPQH
TRBV3-1/TRBV3-2	TRBJ2-7	12	ASSQVRGSAEQY
TRBV7-2	TRBJ1-1	12	ASSPEVGRTEAF
TRBV4-2	TRBJ1-3	13	ASSFGQGQGNTIY
TRBV5-1	TRBJ2-3	11	ASSFFSGDTQY
TRBV7-8	TRBJ1-6	15	ASSFTKDRVRNSPLH
TRBV5-4	TRBJ2-2	13	ASSRDISNTGELF
TRBV4-2	TRBJ2-5	13	ASSQDGTAQETQY